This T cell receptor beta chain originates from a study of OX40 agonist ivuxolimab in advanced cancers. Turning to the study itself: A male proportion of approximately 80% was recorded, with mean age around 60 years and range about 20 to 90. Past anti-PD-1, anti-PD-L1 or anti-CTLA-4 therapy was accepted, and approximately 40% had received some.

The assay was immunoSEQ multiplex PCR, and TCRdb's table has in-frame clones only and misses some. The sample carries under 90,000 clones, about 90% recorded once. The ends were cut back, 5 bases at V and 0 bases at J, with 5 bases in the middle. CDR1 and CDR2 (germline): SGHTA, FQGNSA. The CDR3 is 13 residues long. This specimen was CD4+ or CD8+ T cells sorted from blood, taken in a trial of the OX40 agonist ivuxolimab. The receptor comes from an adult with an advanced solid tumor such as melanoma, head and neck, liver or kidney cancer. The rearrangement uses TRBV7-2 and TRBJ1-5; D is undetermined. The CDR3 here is CASSPYSNQPQHF. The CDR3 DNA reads TGTGCCAGCAGCCCGTATAGCAATCAGCCCCAGCATTTT.